This TCR beta chain was identified during a study of shared clonotypes between healthy human individuals. Across the study: Each donor contributed plates that comprised three CD4 naive, three CD4 memory, two CD8 naive and one CD8 memory. General observations from the study: Among non-shared clonotypes, generation probabilities were lower than among those shared by all four donors.

As concerns this clone: Its antigen is not known.

Method: immunoSEQ multiplex PCR; TCRdb's copy keeps in-frame clones and lacks some. The table shows around 300,000 clones, with around 86% occurring only once. The donor cohort consisted entirely of Caucasian adults residing in Nashville, Tennessee. J was trimmed by 3 bases and V by 3 bases; bases with no gene match: 1. The CDR3 runs 16 residues. Germline V gene sequence: CDR1 SGDLS, CDR2 YYNGEE. V gene TRBV9 combines with J gene TRBJ2-6; 12 nucleotides align to TRBD2. This TCR was recovered from a young man in good health. The sequenced material came from memory CD8+ T cells sorted from blood. Specified subset: CD45RO+ cells pooled with CCR7-negative TemRA cells. The CDR3 bases are TGTGCCAGCAGCGGGACTAGCGGGATTGGGGCCAACGTCCTGACTTTC. This encodes CASSGTSGIGANVLTF. Full variable domain (outside the CDR3, taken from reference TRBV9 and TRBJ2-6): DSGVTQTPKHLITATGQRVTLRCSPRSGDLSVYWYQQSLDQGLQFLIQYYNGEERAKGNILERFSAQQFPDLHSELNLSSLELGDSALYFCASSGTSGIGANVLTFGAGSRLTVL.